Here is one TCR beta chain with its context. Antigen: not known. The sample is drawn from a study of blood T cells in healthy people across ages. Study outcomes and limitations: Strongly correlated with naive T cell percentage was TCR beta diversity. TCR beta diversity per million T cells fell roughly linearly with age.

The CDR3 consists of 14 residues. Germline assignment: CDR1 MNHEY and CDR2 SMNVEV (reference sequence). The use of a sample-barcoded 5' primer and a J-beta primer mix characterized a second PCR of roughly 7 to 11 cycles. The template-switch adaptor, which had 12 random nucleotides, put a tag on each cDNA molecule. The study obtained at least 3 million CDR3-containing paired-end reads from every sample. One entry per CDR3 protein results from TCRdb running MiXCR on the 5' RACE reads. The table has some 1.5 million distinct CDR3 sequences, 28% seen once; the top ten hold roughly 8%. This receptor was taken from a woman under 40 in good health. Sequencing was performed on blood. The V call is TRBV27, the J call TRBJ2-5; a weak D match, TRBD2 (5 bases). The end of the DNA aligns better with TRBJ2-7, so the J call may be wrong. CDR3 amino acids: CASSLALFGNEQYF. In DNA, the CDR3 is TGTGCCAGCAGTTTAGCGCTCTTCGGGAACGAGCAGTACTTC.